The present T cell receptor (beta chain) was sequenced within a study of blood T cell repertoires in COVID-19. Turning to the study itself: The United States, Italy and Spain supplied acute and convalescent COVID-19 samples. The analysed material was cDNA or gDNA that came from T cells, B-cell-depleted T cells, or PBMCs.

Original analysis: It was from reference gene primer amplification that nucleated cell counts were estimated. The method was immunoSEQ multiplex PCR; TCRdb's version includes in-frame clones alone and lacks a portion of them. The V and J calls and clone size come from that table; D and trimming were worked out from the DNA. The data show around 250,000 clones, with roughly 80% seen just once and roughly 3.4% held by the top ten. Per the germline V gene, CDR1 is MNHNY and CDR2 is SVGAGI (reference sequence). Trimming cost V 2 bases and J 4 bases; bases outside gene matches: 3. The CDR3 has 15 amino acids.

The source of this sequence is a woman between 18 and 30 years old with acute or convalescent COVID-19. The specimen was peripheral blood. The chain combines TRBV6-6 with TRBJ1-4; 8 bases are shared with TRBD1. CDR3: CASSYGGQVNEKLFF. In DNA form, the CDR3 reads TGTGCCAGCAGTTACGGGGGACAGGTTAATGAAAAACTGTTTTTT.